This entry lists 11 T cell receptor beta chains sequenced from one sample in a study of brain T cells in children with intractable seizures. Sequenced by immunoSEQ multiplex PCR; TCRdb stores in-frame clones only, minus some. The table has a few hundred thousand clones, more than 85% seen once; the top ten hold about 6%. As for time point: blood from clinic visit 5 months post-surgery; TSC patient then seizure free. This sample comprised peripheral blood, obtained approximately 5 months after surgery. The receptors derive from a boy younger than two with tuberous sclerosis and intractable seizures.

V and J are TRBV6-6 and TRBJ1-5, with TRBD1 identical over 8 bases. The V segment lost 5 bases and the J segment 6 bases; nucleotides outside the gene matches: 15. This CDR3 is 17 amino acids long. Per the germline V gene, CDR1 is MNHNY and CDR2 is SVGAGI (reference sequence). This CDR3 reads CASSPNQGAEGGQPQHF. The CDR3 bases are TGTGCCAGCAGTCCTAACCAGGGGGCGGAGGGTGGTCAGCCCCAGCATTTT.

CDR3 sequence: CASSLGPPTEQYF. In nucleotides, the CDR3 is TGTGCCAGCAGCTTAGGCCCCCCTACCGAGCAGTACTTC. The chain joins TRBV13 to TRBJ2-7; D gene uncertain. Trimming removed 0 bases at V and 6 bases at J, with 9 bases between. The CDR3 is made up of 13 amino acids. The germline V gene has CDR1 PRHDT and CDR2 FYEKMQ (reference sequence). The variable domain in full, completed from reference TRBV13 and TRBJ2-7, reads AAGVIQSPRHLIKEKRETATLKCYPIPRHDTVYWYQQGPGQDPQFLISFYEKMQSDKGSIPDRFSAQQFSDYHSELNMSSLELGDSALYFCASSLGPPTEQYFGPGTRLTVT.

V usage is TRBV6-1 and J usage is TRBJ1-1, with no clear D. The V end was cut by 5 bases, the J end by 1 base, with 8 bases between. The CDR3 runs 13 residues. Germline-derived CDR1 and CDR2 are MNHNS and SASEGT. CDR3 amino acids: CASSLGRNTEAFF. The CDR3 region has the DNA TGTGCCAGCAGTTTGGGCAGGAACACTGAAGCTTTCTTT.

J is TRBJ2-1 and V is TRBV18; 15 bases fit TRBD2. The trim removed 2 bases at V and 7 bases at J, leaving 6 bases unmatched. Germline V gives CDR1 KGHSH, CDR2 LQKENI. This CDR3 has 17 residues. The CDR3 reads CASSPGLAGGPQNEQFF. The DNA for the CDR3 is TGTGCCAGCTCACCAGGACTAGCGGGAGGGCCTCAGAATGAGCAGTTCTTC. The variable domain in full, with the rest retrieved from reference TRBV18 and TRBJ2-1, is NAGVMQNPRHLVRRRGQEARLRCSPMKGHSHVYWYRQLPEEGLKFMVYLQKENIIDESGMPKERFSAEFPKEGPSILRIQQVVRGDSAAYFCASSPGLAGGPQNEQFFGPGTRLTVL.

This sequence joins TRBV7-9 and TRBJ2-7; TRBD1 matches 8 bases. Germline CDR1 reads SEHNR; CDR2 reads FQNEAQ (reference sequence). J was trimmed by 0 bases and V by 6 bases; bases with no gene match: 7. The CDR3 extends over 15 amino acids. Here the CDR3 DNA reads TGTGCCAGCAGGGATACCGGGACAGGCTCCTACGAGCAGTACTTC. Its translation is CASRDTGTGSYEQYF.

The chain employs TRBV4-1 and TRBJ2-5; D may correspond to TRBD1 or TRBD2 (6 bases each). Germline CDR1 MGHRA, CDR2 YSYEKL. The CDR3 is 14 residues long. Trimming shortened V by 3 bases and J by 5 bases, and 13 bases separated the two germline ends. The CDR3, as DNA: TGCGCCAGCAGCCAGGGGGGCTATGGGGAGACCCAGTACTTC. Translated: CASSQGGYGETQYF.

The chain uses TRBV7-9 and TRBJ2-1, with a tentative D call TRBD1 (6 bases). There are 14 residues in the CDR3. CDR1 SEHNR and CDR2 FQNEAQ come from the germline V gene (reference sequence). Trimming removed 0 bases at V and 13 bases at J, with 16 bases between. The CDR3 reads CASSLAAAAGEQFF. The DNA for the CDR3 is TGTGCCAGCAGCTTAGCGGCCGCGGCAGGGGAACAGTTCTTC. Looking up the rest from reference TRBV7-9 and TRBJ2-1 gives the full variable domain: DTGVSQNPRHKITKRGQNVTFRCDPISEHNRLYWYRQTLGQGPEFLTYFQNEAQLEKSRLLSDRFSAERPKGSFSTLEIQRTEQGDSAMYLCASSLAAAAGEQFFGPGTRLTVL.

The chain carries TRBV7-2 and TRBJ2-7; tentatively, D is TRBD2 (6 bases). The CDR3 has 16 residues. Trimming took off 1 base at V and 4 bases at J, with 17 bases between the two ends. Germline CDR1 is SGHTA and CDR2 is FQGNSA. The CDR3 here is CASSLGQGGRTYEQYF. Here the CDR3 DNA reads TGTGCCAGCAGCTTAGGCCAGGGAGGCAGGACTTACGAGCAGTACTTC.

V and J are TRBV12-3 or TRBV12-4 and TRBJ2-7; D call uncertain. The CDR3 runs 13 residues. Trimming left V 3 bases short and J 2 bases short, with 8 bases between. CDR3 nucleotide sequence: TGTGCCAGCAGTTTCCGGGCGGCCTACGAGCAGTACTTC. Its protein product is CASSFRAAYEQYF.

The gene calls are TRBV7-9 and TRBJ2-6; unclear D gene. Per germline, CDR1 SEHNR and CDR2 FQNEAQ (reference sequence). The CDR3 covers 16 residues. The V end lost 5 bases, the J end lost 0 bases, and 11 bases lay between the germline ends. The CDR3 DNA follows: TGTGCCAGCAGCCCGTTAGGCGGCTCTGGGGCCAACGTCCTGACTTTC. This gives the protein CASSPLGGSGANVLTF.

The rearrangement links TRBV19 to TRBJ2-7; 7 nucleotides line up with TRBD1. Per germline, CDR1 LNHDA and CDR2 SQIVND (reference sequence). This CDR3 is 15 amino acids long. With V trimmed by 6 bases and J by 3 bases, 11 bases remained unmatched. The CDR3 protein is CASSQFSGTDYEQYF. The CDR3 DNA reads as TGTGCCAGTAGCCAGTTTTCCGGGACAGACTACGAGCAGTACTTC. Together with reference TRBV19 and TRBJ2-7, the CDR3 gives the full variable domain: DGGITQSPKYLFRKEGQNVTLSCEQNLNHDAMYWYRQDPGQGLRLIYYSQIVNDFQKGDIAEGYSVSREKKESFPLTVTSAQKNPTAFYLCASSQFSGTDYEQYFGPGTRLTVT.